This T cell receptor (beta chain) was identified during a study of blood T cell repertoires in COVID-19. Clones were sequenced by immunoSEQ multiplex PCR, and TCRdb holds only the in-frame ones, with some missing. The table lists fewer than 200,000 clones, roughly 88% of them singletons, with approximately 1.2% in the top ten. The V segment lost 6 bases and the J segment 7 bases; nucleotides outside the gene matches: 2. The CDR3 is 12 residues long. This sequence was found in a man aged 55 to 69 who had recovered from COVID-19. Sequencing used peripheral blood. This chain connects TRBV12-3 or TRBV12-4 to TRBJ1-4, with 7 bases fitting TRBD1. The CDR3 DNA sequence: TGTGCCAGCAGCCAGGGGGGTGAAAAACTGTTTTTT. As protein: CASSQGGEKLFF.